This is a list of T cell receptor beta chains from one sample in a study of cytomegalovirus exposure and HLA in healthy donors. Measured with immunoSEQ multiplex PCR; TCRdb has only the in-frame clones, and not every one. This sample has about 130,000 clones, with less than 80% found just once. The specimen sequenced was PBMCs. Every receptor here comes from a man aged 35 to 55 in good health and CMV-seropositive. CDR3s include the opening cysteine and the closing phenylalanine or tryptophan. Each record gives: clone size, D gene, J gene, V gene, CDR3 protein, CDR3 DNA. The D gene is left open where the match is weak. Only part of the rows carry a size: once, few, many, or a class if the clone is expanded.

.	.	TRBJ2-2	TRBV5-4	CASRRGGRTGPTGELFF	TGTGCCAGCAGACGAGGGGGGCGGACAGGCCCCACCGGGGAGCTGTTTTTT
.	TRBD2	TRBJ2-1	TRBV10-3	CAISESRTSPPYEQFF	TGTGCCATCAGTGAGTCGAGGACTAGCCCCCCCTATGAGCAGTTCTTC
.	.	TRBJ2-2	TRBV19	CASSMGRESGELFF	TGTGCCAGTAGTATGGGTCGGGAGTCCGGGGAGCTGTTTTTT
once	TRBD2	TRBJ2-5	TRBV6-5	CASSGMASGQETQYF	TGTGCCAGCAGTGGAATGGCTAGCGGCCAAGAGACCCAGTACTTC
.	TRBD2	TRBJ2-1	TRBV4-1	CASSQELAGVYEQFF	TGCGCCAGCAGCCAAGAATTAGCGGGAGTGTATGAGCAGTTCTTC
.	TRBD1	TRBJ1-4	TRBV6-6	CASSYVAGGEKLFF	TGTGCCAGCAGTTACGTTGCAGGGGGTGAAAAACTGTTTTTT
.	.	TRBJ2-2	TRBV6-1	CASSRVKTGELFF	TGTGCCAGCAGCCGGGTCAAAACCGGGGAGCTGTTTTTT
.	TRBD1	TRBJ2-2	TRBV7-7	CASSSGQGVGELFF	TGTGCCAGCAGCAGCGGACAGGGAGTCGGGGAGCTGTTTTTT
few	.	TRBJ1-4	TRBV19	CASSIRENEKLFF	TGTGCCAGTAGTATTCGGGAAAATGAAAAACTGTTTTTT
.	TRBD1	TRBJ1-1	TRBV15	CATSRDLGQGKAFF	TGTGCCACCAGCAGAGATCTGGGACAGGGAAAAGCTTTCTTT
few	TRBD2	TRBJ2-5	TRBV7-2	CASSPRLAGGQETQYF	TGTGCCAGCAGCCCCCGACTAGCGGGGGGTCAAGAGACCCAGTACTTC
few	TRBD1	TRBJ1-1	TRBV28	CASEGQMNTEAFF	TGTGCCAGCGAGGGACAGATGAACACTGAAGCTTTCTTT
.	TRBD2	TRBJ2-7	TRBV7-2	CASSPASGRAGEQYF	TGTGCCAGCAGCCCCGCAAGCGGGAGGGCCGGTGAGCAGTACTTC
.	TRBD1	TRBJ1-3	TRBV6-1	CASSEARGQTIYF	TGTGCCAGCAGTGAAGCCAGGGGGCAAACCATATATTTT
.	TRBD1	TRBJ2-3	TRBV19	CASSIFPGRGKDTQYF	TGTGCCAGTAGTATTTTTCCCGGCAGGGGGAAAGATACGCAGTATTTT
once	.	TRBJ1-1	TRBV28	CASSLPGENTEAFF	TGTGCCAGCAGTTTACCGGGAGAGAACACTGAAGCTTTCTTT
.	TRBD2	TRBJ2-7	TRBV9	CASSPWGGYEQYF	TGTGCCAGCAGCCCCTGGGGAGGGTACGAGCAGTACTTC
.	.	TRBJ2-7	TRBV6-5	CASRIGSSYEQYF	TGTGCCAGCAGAATAGGGAGCTCCTACGAGCAGTACTTC
few	TRBD2	TRBJ2-1	TRBV4-2	CASSQSGLDNEQFF	TGTGCCAGCAGCCAATCGGGACTAGATAATGAGCAGTTCTTC
.	TRBD2	TRBJ2-7	TRBV28	CASSSGRNEQYF	TGTGCCAGCAGTAGCGGGAGGAACGAGCAGTACTTC
once	.	TRBJ1-3	TRBV6-1	CASRRLLNTIYF	TGTGCCAGCAGGCGTCTACTAAACACCATATATTTT
.	.	TRBJ1-4	TRBV4-3	CASSQVSGKLFF	TGCGCCAGCAGCCAAGTTTCGGGAAAACTGTTTTTT
.	TRBD1	TRBJ2-7	TRBV7-2	CASSSYRDRGLSYEQYF	TGTGCCAGCAGCTCATACCGGGACAGGGGGCTGTCCTACGAGCAGTACTTC
.	TRBD2	TRBJ2-7	TRBV30	CAWSVRSSGASYEQYF	TGTGCCTGGAGTGTACGTAGTAGCGGGGCCTCCTACGAGCAGTACTTC
.	TRBD2	TRBJ2-1	TRBV2	CASRGGSVYNEQFF	TGTGCCAGCAGGGGCGGGAGCGTCTACAATGAGCAGTTCTTC
.	TRBD1	TRBJ2-7	TRBV18	CASSLDAGGREQYF	TGTGCCAGCTCACTAGATGCAGGGGGCCGCGAGCAGTACTTC
.	TRBD1	TRBJ2-2	TRBV7-6	CASSTTGVDTGELFF	TGTGCCAGCAGCACGACAGGGGTCGACACCGGGGAGCTGTTTTTT
.	.	TRBJ2-7	TRBV20-1	CSALRNEQYF	TGCAGTGCGCTACGAAACGAGCAGTACTTC
.	TRBD1	TRBJ2-5	TRBV19	CASTLSTGKGETQYF	TGTGCCAGTACCTTGTCGACAGGGAAAGGGGAGACCCAGTACTTC
.	TRBD1	TRBJ1-2	TRBV25-1	CASSGRTGGSYGYTF	TGTGCCAGCAGTGGAAGGACAGGGGGCAGCTATGGCTACACCTTC
.	.	TRBJ2-1	TRBV28	CATYTRGAYNEQFF	TGTGCCACCTACACCCGGGGAGCGTACAATGAGCAGTTCTTC
once	TRBD1	TRBJ1-1	TRBV5-1	CASSLTGVTGTEAFF	TGCGCCAGCAGCTTGACAGGGGTTACTGGCACTGAAGCTTTCTTT
.	TRBD1	TRBJ1-2	TRBV4-1	CASSQDQGANTGGAYGYTF	TGCGCCAGCAGCCAAGATCAGGGCGCAAATACAGGGGGCGCGTATGGCTACACCTTC
medium-sized	.	TRBJ2-2	TRBV7-7	CASSPDRTGGELFF	TGTGCCAGCAGCCCTGACCGGACTGGCGGGGAGCTGTTTTTT
.	TRBD2	TRBJ2-3	TRBV19	CAGGLAGVLDTQYF	TGTGCCGGAGGACTAGCGGGAGTTTTAGATACGCAGTATTTT
.	TRBD2	TRBJ2-7	TRBV19	CASMTSGDSYEQYF	TGTGCCAGTATGACTAGCGGAGACTCCTACGAGCAGTACTTC
.	.	TRBJ1-2	TRBV19	CASSIVDGYTF	TGTGCCAGTAGTATCGTTGATGGCTACACCTTC
.	.	TRBJ2-3	TRBV9	CASSVDRTSLTDTQYF	TGTGCCAGCAGCGTTGACAGGACCTCCCTCACGGACACGCAGTATTTT